Detailed here is one T cell receptor (beta chain). One end of the junction does not line up with germline, which may come from a read error. The sample is drawn from a study of OX40 agonist ivuxolimab in advanced cancers. Germline CDR1 reads LNHNV; CDR2 reads YYDKDF (reference sequence). The CDR3 length is 16 residues. TCRdb keeps only in-frame clones here, not all; method: immunoSEQ multiplex PCR. The table lists some 27,000 clones, 90% of them singletons. Sequencing was performed on CD4+ or CD8+ T cells sorted from blood, taken in a trial of the OX40 agonist ivuxolimab. This sequence originates from an adult with an advanced solid tumor such as melanoma, head and neck, liver or kidney cancer. The chain combines TRBV15 with TRBJ1-4; tentatively, D is TRBD1 (5 bases). DNA of the CDR3: TGTGCCACCAGCAGGCTACCTGGGACTGAGAATGAAAACCTGTTTTTT. Amino acid sequence: CATSRLPGTENENLFF.